The entry that follows covers one TCR beta chain sequence. The sample belongs to a study of blood T cell repertoires in COVID-19. For the study at large: Samples taken during acute and convalescent COVID-19 were collected in the United States, Italy and Spain. Nucleic acid was either cDNA or gDNA, and it came from T cells, B-cell-depleted T cells, or PBMCs.

Trimming removed 3 bases at V and 0 bases at J, with 6 bases between. The CDR3 runs 13 residues. Germline V gives CDR1 SGHRS, CDR2 YFSETQ. The authors' processing: Amplification from reference gene primers served as the basis for estimated nucleated cell counts. Clones were sequenced by immunoSEQ multiplex PCR, and TCRdb holds only the in-frame ones, with some missing. For V, J and clone size, that table is used; D and trimming come from the DNA. The sample includes about 69,000 clones, 60% to 80% of them seen just once. The rearrangement links TRBV5-1 to TRBJ1-1; D might be TRBD1 (5 bases). This clonotype originated in a human donor in a cohort sampled during active COVID-19. The material sequenced was peripheral blood. Here the CDR3 DNA reads TGCGCCAGCAGCTCGACAGTGAACACTGAAGCTTTCTTT. As protein: CASSSTVNTEAFF. Looking up the rest from reference TRBV5-1 and TRBJ1-1 gives the full variable domain: KAGVTQTPRYLIKTRGQQVTLSCSPISGHRSVSWYQQTPGQGLQFLFEYFSETQRNKGNFPGRFSGRQFSNSRSEMNVSTLELGDSALYLCASSSTVNTEAFFGQGTRLTVV.